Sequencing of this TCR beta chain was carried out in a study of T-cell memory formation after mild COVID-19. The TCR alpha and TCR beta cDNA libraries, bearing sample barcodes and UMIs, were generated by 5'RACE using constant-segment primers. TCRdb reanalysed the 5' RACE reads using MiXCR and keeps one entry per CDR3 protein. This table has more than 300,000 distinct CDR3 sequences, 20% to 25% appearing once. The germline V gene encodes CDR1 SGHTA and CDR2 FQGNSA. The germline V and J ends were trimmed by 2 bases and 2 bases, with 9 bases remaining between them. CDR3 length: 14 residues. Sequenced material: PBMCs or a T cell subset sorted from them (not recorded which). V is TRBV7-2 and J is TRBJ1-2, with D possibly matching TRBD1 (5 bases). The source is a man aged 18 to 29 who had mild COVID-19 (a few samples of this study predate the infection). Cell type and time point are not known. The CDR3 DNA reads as TGTGCCAGCAGCTTATATGGGGACAACTATGGCTACACCTTC. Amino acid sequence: CASSLYGDNYGYTF.